This passage covers 23 T cell receptor beta chains from one sample sequenced in a study of siplizumab effects on memory and regulatory T cells. Clones were sequenced by immunoSEQ multiplex PCR, and TCRdb holds only the in-frame ones, with some missing. Seen here are 62,000 or so clones, over 80% observed once, and the top ten hold roughly 3.8%. Sequences were obtained from memory CD4+ T cells sorted from blood. Receptors were obtained from a human donor in good health.

The chain couples TRBV7-8 to TRBJ2-2; 9 positions agree with TRBD1. Trimming removed 10 bases from V and 3 bases from J; junction bases left unmatched: 6. From germline, CDR1 is SGHVS and CDR2 FQNEAQ. This CDR3 has 14 amino acids. The CDR3 loop reads CANRGQGYTGELFF. The CDR3, as DNA: TGTGCCAACAGGGGGCAGGGGTACACCGGGGAGCTGTTTTTT.

V is TRBV7-9 and J is TRBJ1-3; 8 bases are a match to TRBD1. The length of the CDR3 is 16 residues. V lost 1 base and J lost 5; bases outside the gene matches: 7. In germline, CDR1 is SEHNR, CDR2 FQNEAQ (reference sequence). DNA for the CDR3: TGTGCCAGCAGCTTAGGGTCCGGACAGGGAAGAAACACCATATATTTT. Protein sequence: CASSLGSGQGRNTIYF.

V is TRBV9 and J is TRBJ1-2; 7 bases agree with TRBD1. CDR1 SGDLS and CDR2 YYNGEE come from the germline V gene. This CDR3 has 13 amino acids. V was pared by 4 bases and J by 1 base, with 1 base of the junction left unmatched. CDR3: CASSTGDNYGYTF. Here the CDR3 DNA reads TGTGCCAGCAGCACAGGGGATAACTATGGCTACACCTTC.

V usage is TRBV7-8 and J usage is TRBJ2-2, with 8 bases identical to TRBD1. V was pared by 5 bases and J by 0 bases, with 2 bases of the junction left unmatched. CDR3 length: 15 amino acids. From germline, CDR1 is SGHVS and CDR2 FQNEAQ. CDR3 loop: CASSRQGTNTGELFF. In nucleotides, the CDR3 is TGTGCCAGCAGCCGACAGGGGACGAACACCGGGGAGCTGTTTTTT.

The rearrangement uses TRBV25-1 and TRBJ2-3; 10 bases agree with TRBD2. Trimming removed 0 bases from V and 3 bases from J; junction bases left unmatched: 6. The CDR3 runs 17 residues. Germline V gene sequence: CDR1 MGHDK, CDR2 SYGVNS. CDR3 DNA: TGTGCCAGCAGTGAATATAGAGCGGGAGGGCCAACAGATACGCAGTATTTT. Its protein is CASSEYRAGGPTDTQYF.

The V call is TRBV5-4, the J call TRBJ2-5; D is undetermined. V was pared by 0 bases and J by 1 base, with 13 bases between. This CDR3 is built from 16 residues. The germline gives CDR1 SGHNT, CDR2 YYREEE (reference sequence). The CDR3 DNA follows: TGTGCCAGCAGCTTGGCCTTCGCAGAGCGCCAAGAGACCCAGTACTTC. As protein: CASSLAFAERQETQYF.

This chain connects TRBV7-2 to TRBJ1-6; D is undetermined. This CDR3 comprises 15 residues. Deletions cut 1 base from V and 12 bases from J, with 16 bases between. Germline loops: CDR1 SGHTA, CDR2 FQGNSA. CDR3 residues: CASSLEGNDYLPLHF. CDR3 sequence (DNA): TGTGCCAGCAGCTTAGAAGGGAACGACTATTTACCCCTCCACTTT.

The chain links TRBV7-2 to TRBJ2-5; 8 nucleotides match TRBD2. The CDR3 runs 13 residues. With V trimmed by 9 bases and J by 2 bases, 5 bases remained unmatched. Germline V CDR1 and CDR2: SGHTA, FQGNSA. This CDR3 is CASKRGRQETQYF. In nucleotides, the CDR3 is TGTGCCAGTAAGCGGGGGAGACAAGAGACCCAGTACTTC.

The rearrangement joins TRBV5-6 to TRBJ1-6; no firm D call. Looked up from germline, CDR1 is SGHDT and CDR2 is YYEEEE. CDR3 length: 12 amino acids. Trimming stripped 3 bases from V and 9 bases from J, with 7 bases between. CDR3 coding DNA: TGTGCCAGCAGCTCGAAAGGTTCACCCCTCCACTTT. The encoded protein is CASSSKGSPLHF.

This clone was counted between two and nine times. The junction does not match germline at one end; this may be a read error. The chain's CDR3 is CASRLGNSPLHF. Written as DNA, the CDR3 is TGTGCCAGCAGATTAGGGAATTCACCCCTCCACTTT. The J gene is TRBJ1-6, the V gene TRBV7-2; D gene ambiguous. Germline V lookup: CDR1 SGHTA, CDR2 FQGNSA. The CDR3 covers 12 residues. The entire variable domain, with the rest obtained from reference TRBV7-2 and TRBJ1-6, is as follows: GAGVSQSPSNKVTEKGKDVELRCDPISGHTALYWYRQSLGQGLEFLIYFQGNSAPDKSGLPSDRFSAERTGGSVSTLTIQRTQQEDSAVYLCASRLGNSPLHFGNGTRLTVT.

Points on this clone: This sample also contains other DNA sequences that code for the same CDR3. The J gene is TRBJ1-6, the V gene TRBV5-1, with 7 bases aligning to TRBD1. Germline V gives CDR1 SGHRS, CDR2 YFSETQ. The CDR3 loop spans 17 amino acids. The V segment lost 4 bases and the J segment 10 bases; nucleotides outside the gene matches: 17. CDR3 bases: TGCGCCAGCAGCGGGCGGACAGGAACGACTCCTGAATCACCCCTCCACTTT. Amino acids: CASSGRTGTTPESPLHF.

The chain is built from TRBV7-2 and TRBJ1-4, with a possible D match to TRBD1 (5 bases). CDR3 length: 13 residues. Trimming shortened V by 6 bases and J by 5 bases, and 10 bases separated the two germline ends. CDR1 is SGHTA and CDR2 is FQGNSA in the germline V gene. The CDR3 loop reads CASRNDRNEKLFF. CDR3 nucleotide sequence: TGTGCCAGCAGAAATGACAGAAATGAAAAACTGTTTTTT.

This clone was detected once. This chain connects TRBV5-1 to TRBJ2-7, with D possibly TRBD2 on 6 matching bases. Germline V gives CDR1 SGHRS, CDR2 YFSETQ. The CDR3 consists of 14 residues. The V end lost 7 bases, the J end lost 0 bases, and 14 bases lay between the germline ends. CDR3 in amino acids: CASVGGISSYEQYF. In nucleotides, the CDR3 is TGCGCCAGCGTTGGCGGGATAAGCTCCTACGAGCAGTACTTC. Filled out from reference TRBV5-1 and TRBJ2-7, the complete variable domain reads KAGVTQTPRYLIKTRGQQVTLSCSPISGHRSVSWYQQTPGQGLQFLFEYFSETQRNKGNFPGRFSGRQFSNSRSEMNVSTLELGDSALYLCASVGGISSYEQYFGPGTRLTVT.

V and J are TRBV4-1 and TRBJ1-5, with D uncertain. The germline CDR1 and CDR2 sequences are MGHRA and YSYEKL. V gave up 0 bases and J gave up 0 bases, with 9 bases separating them. The CDR3 totals 16 residues. The CDR3 nucleotides read TGCGCCAGCAGCCAAGATGTGGATCTTAGCAATCAGCCCCAGCATTTT. Protein sequence: CASSQDVDLSNQPQHF.

This rearrangement joins TRBV5-1 to TRBJ2-5, with 10 bases matching TRBD2. The J call may be mistaken, given a closer DNA end match to TRBJ2-7. CDR3 length: 14 amino acids. Germline V gene lookup returns CDR1 SGHRS and CDR2 YFSETQ. This chain's CDR3 is CASSLGTSGYEQYF. In nucleotides, the CDR3 is TGCGCCAGCAGCTTGGGGACTAGCGGCTACGAGCAGTACTTC.

The chain combines TRBV11-3 with TRBJ2-3; no reliable D call. The CDR3 length is 14 residues. Trimming took off 1 base at V and 2 bases at J, with 7 bases between the two ends. CDR1 and CDR2 (germline): SGHNT, YENEEA. For the CDR3, the DNA is TGTGCCAGCAGCTTAGGGGCGACCACAGATACGCAGTATTTT. It encodes CASSLGATTDTQYF.

The rearrangement uses TRBV5-1 and TRBJ2-3; 9 bases align to TRBD1. V trimming: 4 bases; J trimming: 5 bases; junction bases outside the gene matches: 11. Germline lookup yields CDR1 SGHRS and CDR2 YFSETQ. The CDR3 is made up of 16 amino acids. The CDR3 DNA sequence: TGCGCCAGCAGCGGCCCGGGACAGGGTGTAAGAGATACGCAGTATTTT. Encoded protein: CASSGPGQGVRDTQYF.

This clone has just one count. The chain carries TRBV5-5 and TRBJ1-1; D is undetermined. Germline CDR1 SGHKS, CDR2 YYEKEE (reference sequence). CDR3 length: 14 residues. Trimming cost V 7 bases and J 4 bases, with 17 bases left between them. The CDR3 reads CASSAGGWSTEAFF. CDR3 bases: TGTGCCAGCTCCGCGGGAGGCTGGAGCACTGAAGCTTTCTTT.

This chain connects TRBV28 to TRBJ1-1, with 7 bases identical to TRBD1. Looked up from germline, CDR1 is MDHEN and CDR2 is SYDVKM. After removal of 3 bases from V and 3 bases from J, the junction contained 10 bases not matched to a gene. The CDR3 covers 16 residues. The CDR3 nucleotides are TGTGCCAGCAGTTTTCCCGGAGGAGGGGGCTACACTGAAGCTTTCTTT. Its translation is CASSFPGGGGYTEAFF.

This clone was seen many times. The rearrangement links TRBV18 to TRBJ2-1; 10 bases align to TRBD1. The CDR3 runs 14 residues. Germline V gives CDR1 KGHSH, CDR2 LQKENI. Trimming cost V 4 bases and J 9 bases; bases outside gene matches: 6. The CDR3 region is CASSQPGQGTEQFF. CDR3 nucleotides: TGTGCCAGCTCACAACCGGGACAGGGGACTGAGCAGTTCTTC.

This clone was counted a few times. The CDR3 loop is CASSEPPPGQTDSNQPQHF. CDR3 nucleotides: TGTGCCAGCAGTGAACCCCCCCCGGGACAGACGGATAGCAATCAGCCCCAGCATTTT. V is TRBV6-4 and J is TRBJ1-5, with TRBD1 matching over 7 bases. Per germline, CDR1 MRHNA and CDR2 SNTAGT. The CDR3 is 19 amino acids. The V and J ends lost 3 bases and 0 bases, in that order; junction bases with no gene match: 14.

The V call is TRBV6-1, the J call TRBJ2-3, with TRBD2 matching 10 bases. The germline V gene encodes CDR1 MNHNS and CDR2 SASEGT. This CDR3 is 14 amino acids long. J was trimmed by 4 bases and V by 8 bases; bases with no gene match: 6. This CDR3 reads CASSSGGAPDTQYF. The DNA of the CDR3 is TGTGCCAGCTCAAGCGGGGGGGCCCCAGATACGCAGTATTTT.

J is TRBJ1-2 and V is TRBV5-1; 9 bases are shared with TRBD1. V gave up 3 bases and J gave up 5 bases; unmatched junction bases: 5. The germline V gene encodes CDR1 SGHRS and CDR2 YFSETQ. The CDR3 loop spans 14 amino acids. CDR3 nucleotide sequence: TGCGCCAGCAGCTCGGACAGGGGTCATTATGGCTACACCTTC. Its protein product is CASSSDRGHYGYTF.